The 18 T cell receptor beta chains below come from one sample, sequenced in a study of low-dose radiotherapy and immunotherapy resistance in tumors. Sample time point: before trial treatment. Gene-specific TRAV and TRBV primers were used for first-strand cDNA, covering alpha and beta chains. TCR amplification involved 15 to 20 PCR cycles with a constant-region primer and V-primer adapter. Via MiXCR, TCRdb re-called the reads, giving one row per CDR3 protein. Seen here are nearly 95,000 distinct CDR3 sequences, 9.4% observed once, and the top ten hold under 1.1%. The sequencing here drew on PBMCs, taken before treatment. The origin of the receptors is a male donor with prostate cancer.

This clonotype was seen at least ten times. The V call is TRBV5-1, the J call TRBJ2-3, with 10 nucleotides matching TRBD1. Germline loops: CDR1 SGHRS, CDR2 YFSETQ. This CDR3 region has 14 residues. V gave up 4 bases and J gave up 6 bases; unmatched junction bases: 5. CDR3 residues: CASSLDRGGDTQYF. In nucleotides, the CDR3 is TGCGCCAGCAGCCTGGACAGGGGGGGGGATACGCAGTATTTT.

In its sample, this clonotype was seen many times. The chain carries TRBV5-4 and TRBJ2-3; D remains ambiguous. Germline V gives CDR1 SGHNT, CDR2 YYREEE (reference sequence). V lost 5 bases and J lost 1, with 8 bases in between. This CDR3 spans 13 amino acids. CDR3 protein: CASRDPRTDTQYF. CDR3 DNA: TGTGCCAGCAGGGACCCACGCACAGATACGCAGTATTTT.

This clonotype has ten or more counts. The chain has TRBV2 and TRBJ2-2; D perhaps matches TRBD2 (5 bases). Germline values: CDR1 SNHLY, CDR2 FYNNEI. The CDR3 is 15 amino acids. The V gene lost 5 bases and the J gene lost 4 bases, with 14 bases spanning the gap. CDR3 DNA sequence: TGTGCCAGCAGTCTTACCACTAGGGCCACCGGGGAGCTGTTTTTT. Translating gives CASSLTTRATGELFF.

There are many counts of this clonotype. In DNA form, the CDR3 reads TGCGCCAGCAGCCAAGATCTAATTCGGAATGAAAAACTGTTTTTT. Translating gives CASSQDLIRNEKLFF. The chain uses TRBV4-3 and TRBJ1-4; D is uncertain. This CDR3 contains 15 residues. Germline CDR1 and CDR2: LGHNA and YSLEER. V was shortened by 0 bases and J by 5 bases, with 10 bases between the two germline ends.

This clonotype has ten or more counts. The chain employs TRBV28 and TRBJ2-2; TRBD1 aligns across 7 bases. The CDR3 spans 16 residues. CDR1 and CDR2 from the germline V gene are MDHEN and SYDVKM. With 5 bases clipped from V and 1 base from J, the junction kept 7 bases outside the gene matches. The CDR3 DNA reads as TGTGCCAGCAGTCCGGGACAGCCACTGAACACCGGGGAGCTGTTTTTT. As protein: CASSPGQPLNTGELFF.

There are many counts of this clonotype. The chain links TRBV9 to TRBJ2-3; 8 bases are shared with TRBD1. Looked up from germline, CDR1 is SGDLS and CDR2 is YYNGEE. After removal of 4 bases from V and 4 bases from J, the junction contained 8 bases not matched to a gene. The CDR3 is made up of 15 amino acids. The CDR3 DNA reads TGTGCCAGCAGCCCCGGAGACAGGGGATCAGATACGCAGTATTTT. It translates to CASSPGDRGSDTQYF.

Many counts were recorded for this clonotype. The CDR3 DNA follows: TGTGCCTCCGGGACTGGGGGACTAGCGGGAGAGAGTGAGCAGTTCTTC. Translation: CASGTGGLAGESEQFF. This rearrangement joins TRBV15 to TRBJ2-1, with 14 bases that match TRBD2. The V segment lost 11 bases and the J segment 9 bases; nucleotides outside the gene matches: 15. This CDR3 has 16 amino acids. CDR1 and CDR2 from the germline V gene are LNHNV and YYDKDF (reference sequence).

In this sample, this clonotype turned up many times. The genes are TRBV7-9 and TRBJ1-2, with D unclear. Trimming took off 10 bases at V and 1 base at J, with 10 bases between the two ends. CDR1 is SEHNR and CDR2 is FQNEAQ in the germline V gene (reference sequence). The CDR3 length is 12 residues. The CDR3 protein is CAIQTLNYGYTF. The CDR3 nucleotides are TGTGCCATCCAAACTCTTAACTATGGCTACACCTTC.

This clonotype was counted many times. The V call is TRBV4-3, the J call TRBJ2-3, with 8 bases that match TRBD2. CDR1 is LGHNA and CDR2 is YSLEER in the germline V gene. The CDR3 spans 14 residues. With 1 base clipped from V and 3 bases from J, the junction kept 0 bases outside the gene matches. The CDR3 DNA reads TGCGCCAGCAGCCAAGCGGGAGGGACAGATACGCAGTATTTT. Translation gives CASSQAGGTDTQYF.

This clonotype was counted ten times or more. The chain joins TRBV5-1 to TRBJ1-2, with D unresolved. Per germline, CDR1 SGHRS and CDR2 YFSETQ. The CDR3 is 14 residues long. Trimming pared 4 bases from V and 3 bases from J, leaving 13 bases between. CDR3 nucleotides: TGCGCCAGCAGCGTAGAGTACTCCTACTATGGCTACACCTTC. Amino acid sequence: CASSVEYSYYGYTF. Together with reference TRBV5-1 and TRBJ1-2, the CDR3 gives the full variable domain: KAGVTQTPRYLIKTRGQQVTLSCSPISGHRSVSWYQQTPGQGLQFLFEYFSETQRNKGNFPGRFSGRQFSNSRSEMNVSTLELGDSALYLCASSVEYSYYGYTFGSGTRLTVV.

This clonotype was recorded many times. This chain connects TRBV5-1 to TRBJ2-4; TRBD1 matches at 11 bases. Germline assignment: CDR1 SGHRS and CDR2 YFSETQ. J was trimmed by 0 bases and V by 4 bases; bases with no gene match: 9. The CDR3 loop spans 18 amino acids. CDR3 in amino acids: CASSVSGTGGLAKNIQYF. CDR3 coding DNA: TGCGCCAGCAGCGTCTCCGGGACAGGGGGTTTAGCCAAAAACATTCAGTACTTC.

For this clonotype: A far larger clone is just one base off, so this is likely a read error. This chain connects TRBV29-1 to TRBJ2-5; possibly TRBD2 for D (6 bases). Germline V CDR1 and CDR2: SQVTM, ANQGSEA. Trimming took 4 bases from V and 11 from J, leaving 38 bases between them. The CDR3 is 19 amino acids. CDR3 sequence: CSVARHGGGGAVSYNEQYF. DNA for the CDR3: TGCAGCGTTGCCCGCCACGGGGGTGGGGGAGCAGTCTCCTACAATGAGCAGTACTTC.

Ten or more counts support this clonotype. This sequence joins TRBV7-2 and TRBJ2-3; D is ambiguous. Germline V CDR1 and CDR2: SGHTA, FQGNSA. CDR3 size: 15 residues. The germline V and J ends were trimmed by 3 bases and 1 base, with 11 bases remaining between them. CDR3 in amino acids: CASSLLIRGTDTQYF. The CDR3 DNA reads as TGTGCCAGCAGCTTGCTGATTCGGGGCACAGATACGCAGTATTTT.

Details on this clonotype: With a far larger clone one base away, a read error is the likely cause. The V and J genes are TRBV2 and TRBJ2-2, with TRBD1 matching 9 bases. Trimming cost V 5 bases and J 0 bases; bases outside gene matches: 4. The V gene's germline CDR1 is SNHLY and CDR2 FYNNEI. The length of the CDR3 is 16 residues. The CDR3 nucleotides are TGTGCCAGCAGTTACACAGGGGGCCCGAACACCGGGGAGCTGTTTTTT. It yields the protein CASSYTGGPNTGELFF.

Many counts were recorded for this clonotype. This chain joins TRBV19 and TRBJ2-2, with 10 bases matching TRBD1. The trim removed 6 bases at V and 7 bases at J, leaving 8 bases unmatched. Looked up from germline, CDR1 is LNHDA and CDR2 is SQIVND (reference sequence). CDR3 length: 15 residues. DNA of the CDR3: TGTGCCAGTAGGTCCGGGACAGGGGACGGCGGGGAGCTGTTTTTT. It is translated as CASRSGTGDGGELFF. Variable domain in full (rest from reference TRBV19 and TRBJ2-2): DGGITQSPKYLFRKEGQNVTLSCEQNLNHDAMYWYRQDPGQGLRLIYYSQIVNDFQKGDIAEGYSVSREKKESFPLTVTSAQKNPTAFYLCASRSGTGDGGELFFGEGSRLTVL.

This clonotype was observed many times. The rearrangement joins TRBV10-3 to TRBJ1-1, with D perhaps TRBD1 (5 bases). Trimming cost V 5 bases and J 4 bases, with 11 bases left between them. This CDR3 has 13 amino acids. The germline gives CDR1 ENHRY, CDR2 SYGVKD. CDR3 coding DNA: TGTGCCATCAGTCCCAGGGAGACCACTGAAGCTTTCTTT. This gives the protein CAISPRETTEAFF.

The J gene is TRBJ2-7, the V gene TRBV27; D not resolved. The CDR3 covers 15 residues. In germline, CDR1 is MNHEY, CDR2 SMNVEV (reference sequence). Trimming stripped 4 bases from V and 4 bases from J, with 17 bases between. The CDR3 loop is CASSSGVRVRYEQYF. For the CDR3, the DNA is TGTGCCAGCAGTTCGGGTGTTCGCGTTCGTTACGAGCAGTACTTC.

This clonotype counts as medium-sized. The gene calls are TRBV5-4 and TRBJ2-7; the D is unclear. Trimming removed 4 bases from V and 2 bases from J, with 13 bases in between. The CDR3 extends over 14 amino acids. CDR1 and CDR2 from the germline V gene are SGHNT and YYREEE (reference sequence). The DNA of the CDR3 is TGTGCCAGCAGCCTACGACCTGGCACCTACGAGCAGTACTTC. This sequence encodes CASSLRPGTYEQYF. Full variable domain (outside the CDR3, taken from reference TRBV5-4 and TRBJ2-7): ETGVTQSPTHLIKTRGQQVTLRCSSQSGHNTVSWYQQALGQGPQFIFQYYREEENGRGNFPPRFSGLQFPNYSSELNVNALELDDSALYLCASSLRPGTYEQYFGPGTRLTVT.